A single sample gave rise to the 9 T cell receptor beta chains below, sequenced in a study of blood T cells in healthy people across ages. With a J-beta primer mix and a sample-barcoded 5' primer, a second PCR ran about 6 to 11 cycles. TCRdb recomputed calls from the 5' RACE reads with MiXCR, one row per CDR3 protein. Among roughly 800,000 distinct CDR3 sequences listed, around 36% were seen once. The sequenced material came from blood. The receptors shown here come from a man between 18 and 35 years old in good health.

The gene calls are TRBV2 and TRBJ2-7; 9 bases line up with TRBD2. The assigned J gene may be wrong: the sequence end matches TRBJ2-5 better. Germline V gives CDR1 SNHLY, CDR2 FYNNEI. This CDR3 region has 15 residues. CDR3 DNA sequence: TGTGCCCGGAGGGAAAGAGCGGGGGGACAAGAGACCCAGTACTTC. The encoded protein is CARRERAGGQETQYF.

This clonotype came up a few times. The gene calls are TRBV20-1 and TRBJ1-2; D remains unclear. CDR1 and CDR2 from the germline V gene are DFQATT and SNEGSKA (reference sequence). V dropped 4 bases and J dropped 6 bases, with 12 bases sitting between them. The CDR3 consists of 12 residues. This CDR3 is CSATSTRDGYTF. CDR3 nucleotide sequence: TGCAGTGCTACCTCCACTAGGGATGGCTACACCTTC.

A word on this clonotype: A much bigger clone sits one base away, suggesting this may be a read error. The chain links TRBV12-3 or TRBV12-4 to TRBJ1-5, with D possibly being TRBD1 (6 bases). The CDR3 spans 14 residues. The CDR3 DNA sequence: TGTGCCAGCAGTACAGGGATTAGCAGTCAGCCCCAGCATTTT. It yields the protein CASSTGISSQPQHF.

This clonotype has just a few counts. The chain combines TRBV5-1 with TRBJ1-6; D might be TRBD1 (5 bases). Per germline, CDR1 SGHRS and CDR2 YFSETQ. The V end lost 6 bases, the J end lost 0 bases, and 10 bases lay between the germline ends. The CDR3 is made up of 15 amino acids. CDR3 protein: CASTGDSSYNSPLHF. In nucleotides, the CDR3 is TGCGCCAGCACGGGGGATAGCTCCTATAATTCACCCCTCCACTTT.

V usage is TRBV11-2 and J usage is TRBJ2-5; 9 nucleotides line up with TRBD2. Gene TRBJ2-7 matches the end of the DNA better, so the J call may be wrong. Germline V gene lookup returns CDR1 SGHAT and CDR2 FQNNGV. The CDR3 has 14 amino acids. The chain's CDR3 is CASSPQGLAGEQYF. CDR3 nucleotide sequence: TGTGCCAGCAGCCCACAGGGACTAGCAGGCGAGCAGTACTTC.

CDR3 bases: TGTGCCACCAGTGACCATAGGGCGGATACGCAGTATTTT. Translation: CATSDHRADTQYF. The chain uses TRBV24-1 and TRBJ2-3; D ambiguous. Germline V lookup: CDR1 KGHDR, CDR2 SFDVKD. Trimming removed 4 bases from V and 6 bases from J, with 10 bases in between. CDR3 length equals 13 residues.

This clonotype has only a few counts. The chain couples TRBV27 to TRBJ1-6, with 8 positions matching TRBD1. Trimming took 3 bases from V and 8 from J; bases not matched to a gene: 9. Germline V gene data show CDR1 as MNHEY and CDR2 as SMNVEV (reference sequence). The CDR3 covers 16 residues. The CDR3 here is CASSFWTGRPDSPLHF. In DNA form, the CDR3 reads TGTGCCAGCAGTTTTTGGACAGGGCGGCCGGATTCACCCCTCCACTTT.

As to this clonotype: A much larger clone lies a single base off, so this may be a read error. The rearrangement links TRBV10-3 to TRBJ2-7; D remains unclear. CDR1 and CDR2 (germline): ENHRY, SYGVKD. The germline V and J ends were trimmed by 3 bases and 0 bases, with 9 bases remaining between them. The CDR3 runs to 14 residues. The CDR3 sequence: CAISERSRSYEQYF. The CDR3 DNA sequence: TGTGCCATCAGTGAAAGGAGCCGCTCCTACGAGCAGTACTTC.

The genes are TRBV15 and TRBJ2-1; D perhaps matches TRBD2 (6 bases). The CDR3 loop spans 14 amino acids. In germline, CDR1 is LNHNV, CDR2 YYDKDF (reference sequence). V lost 9 bases and J 2 bases, leaving 14 bases between the germline ends. The DNA of the CDR3 is TGTGCCACTTCCTCGGGGGACGCCTACAATGAGCAGTTCTTC. Its translation is CATSSGDAYNEQFF.